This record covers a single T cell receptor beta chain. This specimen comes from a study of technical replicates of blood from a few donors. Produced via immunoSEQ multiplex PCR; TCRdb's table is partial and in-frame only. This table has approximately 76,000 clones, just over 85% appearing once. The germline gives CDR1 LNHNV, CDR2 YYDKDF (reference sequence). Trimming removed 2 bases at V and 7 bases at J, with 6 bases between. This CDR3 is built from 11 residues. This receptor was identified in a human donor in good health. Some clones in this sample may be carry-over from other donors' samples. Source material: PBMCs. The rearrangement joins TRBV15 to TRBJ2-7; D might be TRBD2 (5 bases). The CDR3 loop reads CATSRRGEQYF. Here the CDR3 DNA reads TGTGCCACCAGCAGAAGAGGGGAGCAGTACTTC. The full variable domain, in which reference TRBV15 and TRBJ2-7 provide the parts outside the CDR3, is DAMVIQNPRYQVTQFGKPVTLSCSQTLNHNVMYWYQQKSSQAPKLLFHYYDKDFNNEADTPDNFQSRRPNTSFCFLDIRSPGLGDTAMYLCATSRRGEQYFGPGTRLTVT.